Shown below are 22 T cell receptor beta chains from a single sample sequenced in a study of CD8 T cells in Susac syndrome. Random-hexamer reverse transcription was applied to roughly 0.45 to 1 ug RNA. TCRdb reprocessed the immunoSEQ multiplex PCR reads with MiXCR, giving one entry per CDR3 protein. The repertoire consists of under 200,000 distinct CDR3 sequences, with around 94% occurring once and the leading ten covering roughly 0.15%. Sequenced material: CD4+ T cells from PBMCs. These receptors were obtained from a human donor in good health.

J is TRBJ2-1 and V is TRBV12-3 or TRBV12-4, with TRBD2 matching over 8 bases. Trimming removed 4 bases from V and 8 bases from J; junction bases left unmatched: 10. CDR3 size: 15 residues. CDR3 loop: CASSSAGGLVYEQFF. CDR3 coding DNA: TGTGCCAGCAGTTCGGCGGGGGGCCTAGTCTATGAGCAGTTCTTC.

V is TRBV20-1 and J is TRBJ2-7; 7 bases align to TRBD1. The germline gives CDR1 DFQATT, CDR2 SNEGSKA (reference sequence). The trim removed 4 bases at V and 0 bases at J, leaving 3 bases unmatched. The CDR3 has 13 residues. As DNA, the CDR3 is TGCAGTGCTATCAGGGGGTTCTCCTACGAGCAGTACTTC. Translating gives CSAIRGFSYEQYF.

The chain is built from TRBV12-3 or TRBV12-4 and TRBJ1-5; no firm D call. This CDR3 contains 15 residues. V gave up 6 bases and J gave up 0 bases, with 12 bases separating them. CDR3 residues: CASSPTRSSNQPQHF. As DNA, the CDR3 is TGTGCCAGCAGCCCCACAAGGTCTAGCAATCAGCCCCAGCATTTT.

This clonotype was recorded only once. This chain links TRBV6-4 with TRBJ1-2, with TRBD1 matching 7 bases. Per the germline V gene, CDR1 is MRHNA and CDR2 is SNTAGT. Trimming took 3 bases from V and 4 from J; bases not matched to a gene: 14. The CDR3 contains 17 residues. This chain's CDR3 is CASSERINRGRGYGYTF. Here the CDR3 DNA reads TGTGCCAGCAGTGAACGGATCAACAGGGGAAGGGGCTATGGCTACACCTTC.

This clonotype was counted only a few times. The V gene is TRBV9, the J gene TRBJ2-7, with unresolved D. The V gene's germline CDR1 is SGDLS and CDR2 YYNGEE. The ends were cut back, 4 bases at V and 0 bases at J, with 8 bases in the middle. The CDR3 is 13 amino acids. The CDR3 DNA follows: TGTGCCAGCAGCCCTAGGGTCTCCTACGAGCAGTACTTC. Its translation is CASSPRVSYEQYF.

This clonotype was seen once. Here the CDR3 reads CATSDGTAYGYTF. The CDR3, as DNA: TGTGCCACCAGTGATGGGACAGCGTATGGCTACACCTTC. This sequence joins TRBV24-1 and TRBJ1-2, with 7 bases lining up with TRBD1. V shed 3 bases and J 5 bases; nucleotides not matched to a gene: 2. The length of the CDR3 is 13 residues. Germline loops: CDR1 KGHDR, CDR2 SFDVKD.

V usage is TRBV20-1 and J usage is TRBJ2-7, with 9 positions matching TRBD1. The CDR3 has 15 amino acids. V gave up 2 bases and J gave up 3 bases; unmatched junction bases: 8. The germline CDR1 and CDR2 sequences are DFQATT and SNEGSKA (reference sequence). DNA of the CDR3: TGCAGTGCTAGATTACCGGGACAGGGCCACTACGAGCAGTACTTC. Amino acids: CSARLPGQGHYEQYF.

The CDR3 region has the DNA TGTGCCAGTAGCCCTGCAGGGTGGGACTACGAGCAGTACTTC. The encoded protein is CASSPAGWDYEQYF. This chain connects TRBV19 to TRBJ2-7; D may be TRBD1 (5 bases). The length of the CDR3 is 14 residues. Trimming left V 6 bases short and J 3 bases short, with 15 bases between. Per the germline V gene, CDR1 is LNHDA and CDR2 is SQIVND (reference sequence).

J is TRBJ1-6 and V is TRBV29-1; TRBD1 might be the D (6 bases). Germline lookup yields CDR1 SQVTM and CDR2 ANQGSEA. V lost 7 bases to trimming and J lost 7 bases, with 14 bases between them. The CDR3 contains 13 residues. CDR3 sequence: CSAQTGSNSPLHF. DNA for the CDR3: TGCAGCGCACAGACAGGTAGCAATTCACCCCTCCACTTT.

The CDR3 coding sequence is TGTGCCTGGAATCTGACAGGGGGCCCTAACTATGGCTACACCTTC. It specifies CAWNLTGGPNYGYTF. The chain recombines TRBV30 with TRBJ1-2, with 10 bases lining up with TRBD1. J was trimmed by 0 bases and V by 4 bases; bases with no gene match: 5. Germline V lookup: CDR1 GTSNPN, CDR2 SVGIG (reference sequence). CDR3 length: 15 amino acids.

This chain uses TRBV21-1 with TRBJ2-7; the D segment call TRBD2 is taken from the table without a DNA check. TRBV21-1 is described as a pseudogene. CDR3 length: 14 residues. CDR3 in amino acids: CASSLWGSRNEQYF. In DNA, the CDR3 is TGTGCCAGCAGCTTGTGGGGTAGCAGGAACGAGCAGTACTTC.

V is TRBV7-2 and J is TRBJ2-5, with D possibly matching TRBD2 (6 bases). Germline assignment: CDR1 SGHTA and CDR2 FQGNSA. The V gene lost 1 base and the J gene lost 5 bases, with 8 bases spanning the gap. The CDR3 has 13 amino acids. CDR3 bases: TGTGCCAGCAGCTTAGGAGGAGGGGAGACCCAGTACTTC. Translated, it gives CASSLGGGETQYF.

The V call is TRBV7-2, the J call TRBJ2-6, with D uncertain. Germline lookup yields CDR1 SGHTA and CDR2 FQGNSA. This CDR3 contains 14 residues. V gave up 4 bases and J gave up 0 bases, with 4 bases separating them. CDR3 coding DNA: TGTGCCAGCAGCTCTTACTCTGGGGCCAACGTCCTGACTTTC. This encodes CASSSYSGANVLTF. Drawing the rest from reference TRBV7-2 and TRBJ2-6, the complete variable domain is GAGVSQSPSNKVTEKGKDVELRCDPISGHTALYWYRQSLGQGLEFLIYFQGNSAPDKSGLPSDRFSAERTGGSVSTLTIQRTQQEDSAVYLCASSSYSGANVLTFGAGSRLTVL.

The chain couples TRBV29-1 to TRBJ2-3; D is uncertain. The germline V gene encodes CDR1 SQVTM and CDR2 ANQGSEA. The CDR3 sequence is 13 residues long. Trimming took off 3 bases at V and 5 bases at J, with 12 bases between the two ends. As DNA, the CDR3 is TGCAGCGTTGACCCGCGCCGTGAAGATACGCAGTATTTT. This encodes CSVDPRREDTQYF.

V gene TRBV15 combines with J gene TRBJ2-3, with TRBD1 matching 12 bases. Trimming took 4 bases from V and 1 from J; bases not matched to a gene: 3. Germline values: CDR1 LNHNV, CDR2 YYDKDF (reference sequence). This CDR3 has 16 amino acids. The CDR3 spells CATSTGTGGRTDTQYF. CDR3 in DNA: TGTGCCACCAGCACGGGGACAGGGGGCCGCACAGATACGCAGTATTTT.

The V gene is TRBV30, the J gene TRBJ1-5; 10 positions match TRBD1. The V gene's germline CDR1 is GTSNPN and CDR2 SVGIG (reference sequence). J gave up 0 bases and V 3 bases, and 8 bases lay outside the gene matches. The CDR3 runs to 17 residues. CDR3 sequence (DNA): TGTGCCTGGAGCGCCTCGGGACAGGGGTATAGCAATCAGCCCCAGCATTTT. Protein product: CAWSASGQGYSNQPQHF.

The genes are TRBV7-9 and TRBJ2-3; perhaps TRBD2 as D (5 bases). The CDR3 is 14 amino acids. V was pared by 11 bases and J by 1 base, with 16 bases between. Germline CDR1 reads SEHNR; CDR2 reads FQNEAQ (reference sequence). The CDR3 sequence: CASGGGLGTDTQYF. CDR3 DNA sequence: TGTGCCTCTGGTGGCGGGCTCGGCACAGATACGCAGTATTTT.

This chain joins TRBV30 and TRBJ1-1; tentatively, D is TRBD1 (5 bases). Germline V lookup: CDR1 GTSNPN, CDR2 SVGIG (reference sequence). The CDR3 contains 14 residues. Trimming took off 3 bases at V and 1 base at J, with 12 bases between the two ends. Here the CDR3 DNA reads TGTGCCTGGAGGTGGGACGTCAAGAACACTGAAGCTTTCTTT. Amino acid sequence: CAWRWDVKNTEAFF.

This clonotype was seen once. CDR3 amino acids: CASGTLMNTGELFF. In nucleotides, the CDR3 is TGCGCCAGCGGGACACTGATGAACACCGGGGAGCTGTTTTTT. The rearrangement uses TRBV5-1 and TRBJ2-2, with D possibly being TRBD1 (6 bases). V was trimmed by 7 bases and J by 1 base, leaving 11 bases between them. The CDR3 extends over 14 amino acids. Germline CDR1 and CDR2: SGHRS and YFSETQ. Variable domain in full (rest from reference TRBV5-1 and TRBJ2-2): KAGVTQTPRYLIKTRGQQVTLSCSPISGHRSVSWYQQTPGQGLQFLFEYFSETQRNKGNFPGRFSGRQFSNSRSEMNVSTLELGDSALYLCASGTLMNTGELFFGEGSRLTVL.

The rearrangement uses TRBV18 and TRBJ1-6; D uncertain. Germline-derived CDR1 and CDR2 are KGHSH and LQKENI. This CDR3 comprises 15 residues. V lost 3 bases, J lost 5 bases, and 11 bases lay in between. This CDR3 reads CASSPNLSDNSPLHF. The CDR3 DNA follows: TGTGCCAGCTCACCGAATCTATCGGATAATTCACCCCTCCACTTT. Looking up the rest from reference TRBV18 and TRBJ1-6 gives the full variable domain: NAGVMQNPRHLVRRRGQEARLRCSPMKGHSHVYWYRQLPEEGLKFMVYLQKENIIDESGMPKERFSAEFPKEGPSILRIQQVVRGDSAAYFCASSPNLSDNSPLHFGNGTRLTVT.

This chain links TRBV11-1 with TRBJ2-3; maybe TRBD1 (6 bases). V shed 8 bases and J shed 4 bases, with 16 bases lying between them. This CDR3 region has 14 residues. Germline V gene sequence: CDR1 SGHAT, CDR2 FQDESV (reference sequence). CDR3 amino acids: CASSGTLSADTQYF. CDR3 nucleotide sequence: TGTGCCAGCTCCGGGACACTAAGTGCAGATACGCAGTATTTT.

In nucleotides, the CDR3 is TGTGCCAGCAGCCAAGAAGATGAGCAGTTCTTC. Its translation is CASSQEDEQFF. The chain couples TRBV4-2 to TRBJ2-1; D gene ambiguous. V was cut by 0 bases and J by 8 bases, with 2 bases left in between. Germline lookup yields CDR1 LGHNA and CDR2 YNFKEQ. This CDR3 spans 11 amino acids.